This T cell receptor (beta chain) emerged from a study of blood T cell repertoires in COVID-19. V lost 3 bases to trimming and J lost 1 base, with 12 bases between them. Germline CDR1 and CDR2: SGHTA and FQGTGA. This CDR3 contains 15 residues. The assay was immunoSEQ multiplex PCR, and TCRdb's table has in-frame clones only and misses some. The table shows fewer than 200,000 clones, with 80% to 90% occurring only once. The V and J genes are TRBV7-3 and TRBJ1-1; D might be TRBD1 (6 bases). The sample taken for sequencing was peripheral blood. The source of this sequence is a woman aged 40 to 50 with COVID-19, enrolled during active disease. CDR3 nucleotide sequence: TGTGCCAGCAGCTTGACGGGACAAGAGAACACTGAAGCTTTCTTT. It encodes CASSLTGQENTEAFF.